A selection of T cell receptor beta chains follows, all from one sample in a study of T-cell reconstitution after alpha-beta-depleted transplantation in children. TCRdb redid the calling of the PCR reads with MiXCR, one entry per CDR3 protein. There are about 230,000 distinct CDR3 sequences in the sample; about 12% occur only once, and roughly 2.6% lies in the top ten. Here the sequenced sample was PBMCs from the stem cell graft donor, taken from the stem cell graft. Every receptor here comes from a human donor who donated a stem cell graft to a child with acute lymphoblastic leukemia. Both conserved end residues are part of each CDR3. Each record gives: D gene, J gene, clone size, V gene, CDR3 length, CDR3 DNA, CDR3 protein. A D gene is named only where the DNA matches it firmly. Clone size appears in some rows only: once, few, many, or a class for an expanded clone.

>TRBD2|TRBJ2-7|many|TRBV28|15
TGTGCCAGCAGTTTATGGGGGACTAGCGGCTACGAGCAGTACTTC
CASSLWGTSGYEQYF
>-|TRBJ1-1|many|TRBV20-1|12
TGCAGTGCTAGAAAACTCCCGGGTCGGGCTTTCTTT
CSARKLPGRAFF
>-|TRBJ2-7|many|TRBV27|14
TGTGCCAGCAGTTTATCGGGGAGAACCTACGAGCAGTACTTC
CASSLSGRTYEQYF
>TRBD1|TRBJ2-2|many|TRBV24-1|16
TGTGCCACCAGTGATTTCAGGACAGGAGACACCGGGGAGCTGTTTTTT
CATSDFRTGDTGELFF
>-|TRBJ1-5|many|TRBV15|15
TGTGCCACCGAGGACAGTCCGGGGGGCAATCAGCCCCAGCATTTT
CATEDSPGGNQPQHF
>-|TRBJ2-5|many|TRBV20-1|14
TGCAGTGCTAGAGACTCTGGGGGAGCGGAGACCCAGTACTTC
CSARDSGGAETQYF
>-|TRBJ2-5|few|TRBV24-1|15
TGTGCCACCAGTAAAGACCTACCTTTCGGAGAGACCCAGTACTTC
CATSKDLPFGETQYF
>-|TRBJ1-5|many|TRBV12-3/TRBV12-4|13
TGTGCCAGCACAACCGGGGTTGGTCAGCCCCAGCATTTT
CASTTGVGQPQHF
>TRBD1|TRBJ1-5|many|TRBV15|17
TGTGCCACCAGCACAGGGGACAGCCGGCCTTTCAATCAGCCCCAGCATTTT
CATSTGDSRPFNQPQHF
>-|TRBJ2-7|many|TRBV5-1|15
TGCGCCAGCAGCTTGGGACAGGGGAGGGCCTACGAGCAGTACTTC
CASSLGQGRAYEQYF
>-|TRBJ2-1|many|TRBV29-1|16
TGCAGCGTTGAAACCTGGACCCTCAGAAACTACAATGAGCAGTTCTTC
CSVETWTLRNYNEQFF
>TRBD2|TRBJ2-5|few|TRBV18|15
TGTGCCAGCTCACCAGTCAGGACTAGTGGAGAGACCCAGTACTTC
CASSPVRTSGETQYF
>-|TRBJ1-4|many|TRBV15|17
TGTGCCACCAGCAGTGCGCAGGGAGATCTAGAAGATGAAAAACTGTTTTTT
CATSSAQGDLEDEKLFF
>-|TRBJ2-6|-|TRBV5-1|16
TGCGCCAGCAGCTTGTCGGGGACCGCTGGGGCCAACGTCCTGACTTTC
CASSLSGTAGANVLTF
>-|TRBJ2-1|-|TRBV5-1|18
TGCGCCAGCAGCTTAAGGCCCGATGCTGGGAACCCCTACAATGAGCAGTTCTTC
CASSLRPDAGNPYNEQFF
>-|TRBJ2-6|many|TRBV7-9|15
TGTGCCAGCAGCCTCGTGGGGGTTGGGGCCAACGTCCTGACTTTC
CASSLVGVGANVLTF
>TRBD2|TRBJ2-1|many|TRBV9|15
TGTGCCAGCAGCGCTGGACTAGCGGGGAACAATGAGCAGTTCTTC
CASSAGLAGNNEQFF
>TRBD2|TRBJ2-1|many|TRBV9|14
TGTGCCAGCAGCGTAGTTAGCGGGGGGGGTGAGCAGTTCTTC
CASSVVSGGGEQFF
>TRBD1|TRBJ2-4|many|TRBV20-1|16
TGCAGTGCGATGGACAGGGAGGATTTAGCCAAAAACATTCAGTACTTC
CSAMDREDLAKNIQYF
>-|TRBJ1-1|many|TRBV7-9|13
TGTGCCCACCAAGGCGGGGTAGACCCTGAAGCTTTCTTT
CAHQGGVDPEAFF
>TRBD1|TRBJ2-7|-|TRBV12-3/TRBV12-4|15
TGTGCCAGCAGTTTCGGACAGGGGGTCTCCTACGAGCAGTACTTC
CASSFGQGVSYEQYF
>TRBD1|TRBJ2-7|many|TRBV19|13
TGTGCCAGTAGTATAGTGACAGGGGGCGAGCAGTACTTC
CASSIVTGGEQYF
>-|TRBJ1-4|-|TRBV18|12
TGTGCCAGCTCGAAGGCTAATGAAAAACTGTTTTTT
CASSKANEKLFF
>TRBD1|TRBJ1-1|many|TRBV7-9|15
TGTGCCAGCAGCCCCTCGACAGGGATGGCCACTGAAGCTTTCTTT
CASSPSTGMATEAFF
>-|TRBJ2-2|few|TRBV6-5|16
TGTGCCAGCAGTTACCGTCCAGAGACCAACACCGGGGAGCTGTTTTTT
CASSYRPETNTGELFF
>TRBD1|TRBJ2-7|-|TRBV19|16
TGTGCCAGTACCTCAAGAAGCCGGGACAGGGACTACGAGCAGTACTTC
CASTSRSRDRDYEQYF
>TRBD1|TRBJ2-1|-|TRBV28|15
TGTGCCAGCAGTTCGCCGGGACAGGGGACTAAGGAGCAGTTCTTC
CASSSPGQGTKEQFF
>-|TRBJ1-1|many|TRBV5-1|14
TGCGCCAGCAGCTTGGGTGGCACAGCCCCTGAAGCTTTCTTT
CASSLGGTAPEAFF
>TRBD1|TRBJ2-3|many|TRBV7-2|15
TGTGCCAGCAGCCTTTACGGGACAGGGCCAGATACGCAGTATTTT
CASSLYGTGPDTQYF
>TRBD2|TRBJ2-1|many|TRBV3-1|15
TGTGCCAGCAGCCAAGAGGGTAGCGGGGAAAATGAGCAGTTCTTC
CASSQEGSGENEQFF
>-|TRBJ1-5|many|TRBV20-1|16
TGCAGTGCACCGGGGGGCAGCCAATATAGCAATCAGCCCCAGCATTTT
CSAPGGSQYSNQPQHF
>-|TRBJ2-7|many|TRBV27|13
TGTGCCAGCAGTTTAAACCCTTGGAACGAGCAGTACTTC
CASSLNPWNEQYF
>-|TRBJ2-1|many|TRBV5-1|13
TGCGCCAGCGGAGTGGGGGGGCAGACTGAGCAGTTCTTC
CASGVGGQTEQFF
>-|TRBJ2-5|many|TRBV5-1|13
TGCGCCAGCAGCTTCACCAGTTCAGGGACCCAGTACTTC
CASSFTSSGTQYF
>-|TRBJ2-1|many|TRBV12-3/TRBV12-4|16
TGTGCCAGCAGTTTAAAAACCACTTCCCCTCACAATGAGCAGTTCTTC
CASSLKTTSPHNEQFF
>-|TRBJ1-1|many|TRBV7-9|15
TGTGCCAGCAGCTTAGGTCAGGGTGTCAACACTGAAGCTTTCTTT
CASSLGQGVNTEAFF
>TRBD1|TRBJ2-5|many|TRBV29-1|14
TGCAGCGCCAGGACAGGGGACCTACAAGAGACCCAGTACTTC
CSARTGDLQETQYF
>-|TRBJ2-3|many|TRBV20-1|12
TGCAGTGCTAGGAAAACAGGAGATACGCAGTATTTT
CSARKTGDTQYF
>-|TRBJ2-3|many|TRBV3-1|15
TGTGCCAGCAGCCAAGGCGGGACAGTCACAGATACGCAGTATTTT
CASSQGGTVTDTQYF
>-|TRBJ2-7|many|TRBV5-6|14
TGTGCCAGCAGCCTGCCGGGGGACTCCTACGAGCAGTACTTC
CASSLPGDSYEQYF
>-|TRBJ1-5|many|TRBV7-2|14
TGTGCCAGCAGCTGGGACGGTAGCAATCAGCCCCAGCATTTT
CASSWDGSNQPQHF
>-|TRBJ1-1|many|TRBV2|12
TGTGCCAGCAAAGTTCGGAACACTGAAGCTTTCTTT
CASKVRNTEAFF
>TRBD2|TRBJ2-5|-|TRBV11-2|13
TGTGCCAGCAGCTTAGCTTTCGGGGGGTCCCAGTACTTC
CASSLAFGGSQYF
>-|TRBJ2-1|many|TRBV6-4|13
TGTGCCAGCAGCCGGGACCGTCACAATGAGCAGTTCTTC
CASSRDRHNEQFF
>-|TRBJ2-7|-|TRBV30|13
TGTGCCTGGAGTGTACAGGGAGAAAACGAGCAGTACTTC
CAWSVQGENEQYF
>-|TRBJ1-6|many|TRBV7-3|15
TGTGCCAGCAGCTTAATGGGGGGCACTAATTCACCCCTCCACTTT
CASSLMGGTNSPLHF
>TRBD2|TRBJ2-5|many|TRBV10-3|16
TGTGCCATCAGTCCGCAAAAGCGGGAGGTCCAAGAGACCCAGTACTTC
CAISPQKREVQETQYF
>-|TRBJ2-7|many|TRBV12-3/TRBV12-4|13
TGTGCCAGCAGTTTAAACCCGGCCTACGAGCAGTACTTC
CASSLNPAYEQYF